Each of the 14 T cell receptor beta chains below was sequenced from the same sample in a study of blood T cells in healthy people across ages. A J-beta primer mix and a sample-barcoded 5' primer were used in a second PCR of about 7 to 12 cycles. MiXCR was run by TCRdb on the 5' RACE reads, yielding one entry per CDR3 protein. The sample shows about 970,000 distinct CDR3 sequences, roughly 50% of them seen only once. The source material was blood. The receptors were sampled from a woman aged 55-70 years in good health.

This clonotype was observed a few times. The genes are TRBV28 and TRBJ2-3; 9 nucleotides align to TRBD2. The CDR3 loop spans 15 amino acids. In germline, CDR1 is MDHEN, CDR2 SYDVKM. J was trimmed by 6 bases and V by 7 bases; bases with no gene match: 11. The CDR3 region is CASNSGGRAVDTQYF. CDR3 nucleotide sequence: TGTGCCAGCAACTCCGGCGGGAGGGCCGTGGATACGCAGTATTTT.

The chain carries TRBV12-3 or TRBV12-4 and TRBJ2-3; D is possibly TRBD2 (6 bases). The CDR3 extends over 14 amino acids. Between the trimmed V and J ends, which lost 3 bases and 0 bases, there was a span of 7 bases. Here the CDR3 reads CASSFRESTDTQYF. The CDR3 region has the DNA TGTGCCAGCAGTTTTCGGGAGAGCACAGATACGCAGTATTTT.

The chain uses TRBV6-5 and TRBJ2-7, with 7 bases fitting TRBD2. The V and J ends lost 2 bases and 3 bases, in that order; junction bases with no gene match: 10. Germline V gene lookup returns CDR1 MNHEY and CDR2 SVGAGI. The CDR3 has 16 amino acids. CDR3 DNA sequence: TGTGCCAGCAGTTACAAGTTTACTAGCGTCGGCTACGAGCAGTACTTC. Amino acid sequence: CASSYKFTSVGYEQYF.

This clonotype showed up just a few times. The genes are TRBV7-8 and TRBJ2-3, with D hard to call. The V and J ends lost 5 bases and 1 base respectively, with 19 bases between them. Germline CDR1 SGHVS, CDR2 FQNEAQ. The CDR3 is 17 residues long. CDR3 protein: CASSRTRADLGTDTQYF. CDR3 coding DNA: TGTGCCAGCAGCCGGACGAGAGCCGATCTGGGCACAGATACGCAGTATTTT.

This clonotype was counted at least ten times. The chain is built from TRBV7-2 and TRBJ2-5; 8 nucleotides line up with TRBD2. Germline V CDR1 and CDR2: SGHTA, FQGNSA. This CDR3 spans 12 amino acids. V shed 9 bases and J 5 bases; nucleotides not matched to a gene: 5. The CDR3 sequence: CASKRERETQYF. CDR3 sequence (DNA): TGTGCCAGTAAGCGGGAGCGTGAGACCCAGTACTTC. Variable domain in full (rest from reference TRBV7-2 and TRBJ2-5): GAGVSQSPSNKVTEKGKDVELRCDPISGHTALYWYRQSLGQGLEFLIYFQGNSAPDKSGLPSDRFSAERTGGSVSTLTIQRTQQEDSAVYLCASKRERETQYFGPGTRLLVL.

This clonotype was observed a handful of times. The chain is built from TRBV12-3 or TRBV12-4 and TRBJ1-2, with D possibly being TRBD1 (5 bases). This CDR3 is 14 amino acids long. The V gene lost 3 bases and the J gene lost 4 bases, with 12 bases spanning the gap. The CDR3 region is CASSFGEGFYGYTF. For the CDR3, the DNA is TGTGCCAGCAGTTTTGGGGAGGGGTTCTATGGCTACACCTTC.

The chain joins TRBV20-1 to TRBJ2-4, with a tentative D call TRBD2 (5 bases). From germline, CDR1 is DFQATT and CDR2 SNEGSKA (reference sequence). V dropped 2 bases and J dropped 0 bases, with 14 bases sitting between them. The CDR3 is 16 amino acids. In DNA form, the CDR3 reads TGCAGTGCTAGAAAGTATCGGGATTTAGCCAAAAACATTCAGTACTTC. It codes for CSARKYRDLAKNIQYF.

The rearrangement links TRBV20-1 to TRBJ2-6; 10 nucleotides line up with TRBD1. Trimming cost V 0 bases and J 8 bases; bases outside gene matches: 7. The CDR3 is 16 amino acids. Looked up from germline, CDR1 is DFQATT and CDR2 is SNEGSKA (reference sequence). CDR3 loop: CSARDARTGGTNVLTF. DNA for the CDR3: TGCAGTGCTAGAGACGCCCGGACAGGGGGGACCAACGTCCTGACTTTC.

This clonotype was counted only a few times. The V and J genes are TRBV2 and TRBJ1-2; TRBD1 is a possible D gene (5 bases). The V and J ends lost 5 bases and 5 bases respectively, with 18 bases between them. CDR1 is SNHLY, CDR2 FYNNEI, per germline. CDR3 length equals 15 residues. CDR3 loop: CASSRQTKPPYGYTF. Here the CDR3 DNA reads TGTGCCAGCAGTCGACAGACGAAGCCACCTTATGGCTACACCTTC.

Note on this clonotype: A much more abundant neighbour one base away suggests this may be a read error. CDR3 in amino acids: CSARDLARGYYEQYF. Here the CDR3 DNA reads TGCAGTGCTAGAGATCTAGCGAGAGGTTACTACGAGCAGTACTTC. The chain carries TRBV20-1 and TRBJ2-7; tentatively, D is TRBD2 (6 bases). The germline V gene encodes CDR1 DFQATT and CDR2 SNEGSKA (reference sequence). The CDR3 runs 15 residues. With 0 bases removed from V and 3 bases from J, the gap between germline ends came to 15 bases.

The CDR3 reads CASSGAKMPSGYTF. The DNA of the CDR3 is TGTGCCAGCAGCGGAGCGAAGATGCCTAGCGGCTACACCTTC. The rearrangement joins TRBV9 to TRBJ1-2; no reliable D call. Per germline, CDR1 SGDLS and CDR2 YYNGEE. This CDR3 contains 14 residues. Trimming left V 3 bases short and J 8 bases short, with 17 bases between.

This chain links TRBV4-3 with TRBJ2-1; TRBD2 agrees at 10 bases. There are 16 residues in the CDR3. Germline CDR1 is LGHNA and CDR2 is YSLEER. V lost 0 bases, J lost 10 bases, and 9 bases stayed unmatched. The chain's CDR3 is CASSQDRSGRVGEQFF. Here the CDR3 DNA reads TGCGCCAGCAGCCAAGATCGGAGCGGGAGGGTCGGGGAGCAGTTCTTC.

With regard to this clonotype: Compared with germline, one end of the junction differs, possibly owing to a read error. The chain is built from TRBV12-3 or TRBV12-4 and TRBJ1-5; 9 nucleotides agree with TRBD1. The CDR3 sequence is 17 residues long. CDR3 residues: CASSPRVATGGKQPQHF. The CDR3 nucleotides are TGTGCCAGCAGTCCCCGGGTCGCCACAGGGGGCAAACAGCCCCAGCATTTT.

CDR3 in DNA: TGTGCCAGCAGCTTGTTTCGGAGTTACTACGAGCAGTACTTC. Protein: CASSLFRSYYEQYF. V usage is TRBV5-6 and J usage is TRBJ2-7; D is ambiguous. V was clipped by 1 base and J by 3 bases, with 11 bases between them. Germline assignment: CDR1 SGHDT and CDR2 YYEEEE. The CDR3 covers 14 residues.